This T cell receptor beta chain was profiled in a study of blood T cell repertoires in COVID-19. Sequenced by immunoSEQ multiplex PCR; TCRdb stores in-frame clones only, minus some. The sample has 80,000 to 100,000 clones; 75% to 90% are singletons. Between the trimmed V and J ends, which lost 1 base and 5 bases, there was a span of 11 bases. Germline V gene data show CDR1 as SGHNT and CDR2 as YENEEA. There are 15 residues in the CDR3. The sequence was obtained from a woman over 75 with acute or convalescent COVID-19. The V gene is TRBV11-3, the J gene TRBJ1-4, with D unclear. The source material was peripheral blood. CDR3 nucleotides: TGTGCCAGCAGCTTAGGGTCGAGGGAAAATGAAAAACTGTTTTTT. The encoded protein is CASSLGSRENEKLFF.